This T cell receptor beta chain was captured in a study of blood T cell repertoires in COVID-19. Turning to the study itself: Whether acute or convalescent, the COVID-19 samples came from the United States, Italy and Spain. From T cells, B-cell-depleted T cells, or PBMCs came the material, which was cDNA or gDNA.

Germline CDR1 LGHDT, CDR2 YNNKEL (reference sequence). The CDR3 extends over 16 amino acids. The trim removed 1 base at V and 10 bases at J, leaving 12 bases unmatched. Here immunoSEQ multiplex PCR was the method, and the copy in TCRdb shows in-frame clones only, minus some. The profile shows some 30,000 clones, around 82% of them singletons. Source material: peripheral blood. The chain employs TRBV3-1 (or the pseudogene TRBV3-2) and TRBJ2-1, with 8 bases fitting TRBD2. This TCR came from a man older than 75 with active COVID-19. The CDR3 DNA reads TGTGCCAGCAGCCAAGGGGGGACTAGAAAATCAGACGAGCAGTTCTTC. Residues: CASSQGGTRKSDEQFF.